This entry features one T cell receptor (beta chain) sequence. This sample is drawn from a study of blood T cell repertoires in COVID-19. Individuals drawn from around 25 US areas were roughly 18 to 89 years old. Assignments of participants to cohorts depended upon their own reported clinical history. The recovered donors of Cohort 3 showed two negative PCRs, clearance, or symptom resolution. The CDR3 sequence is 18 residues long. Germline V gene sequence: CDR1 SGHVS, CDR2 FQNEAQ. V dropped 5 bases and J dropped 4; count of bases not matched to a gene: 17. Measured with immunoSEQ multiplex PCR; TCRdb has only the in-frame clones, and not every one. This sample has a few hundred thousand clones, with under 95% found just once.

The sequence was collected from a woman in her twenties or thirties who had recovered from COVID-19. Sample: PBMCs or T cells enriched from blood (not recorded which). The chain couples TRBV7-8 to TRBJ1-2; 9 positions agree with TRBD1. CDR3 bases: TGTGCCAGCAGCCGTTCCACAGGGGGCTCGACTACCGCCTATGGCTACACCTTC. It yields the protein CASSRSTGGSTTAYGYTF.